This T cell receptor beta chain was identified in a study of cytomegalovirus exposure and HLA in healthy donors (dated by TCRdb to 2016 to 2017). Study-wide context: An earlier analysis of roughly 500 of the donors reported approximately 300 Gb of sequence data and roughly 110 million unique TCR beta sequences from about 180 million T cells. An earlier analysis of 500 to 750 of the donors applied high-throughput TCR beta sequencing to assess whether each TCR beta V gene segment acted as functional or pseudogenic. The genetic ancestry cluster associated with self-reported Caucasian donors included around four fifths of the 398 genotyped donors. High-throughput TCR immunosequencing, statistical association of individual TCRs with disease status, and machine learning were combined to predict cytomegalovirus infection status. Roughly 5 DR-DQ haplotypes were handled as single units for association and clustering, since linkage in the cohort was strong. The study used immunosequencing to profile the T cell repertoires of around 600 subjects and linked those repertoires to cytomegalovirus serostatus. Every discovery cohort repertoire had been produced on one sequencing platform. The later analysis used no new phenotypic data to find candidate immune exposures, relying instead on TCR beta sequences and their occurrence across donors. To study patterns of TCR occurrence, a later analysis re-analyzed previously published TCR beta repertoires from more than 550 donors and added high-resolution HLA genotyping. Donor age, sex, ethnicity and CMV serostatus were compiled together with the repertoire data. HLA typing covered class I and class II loci at four-digit resolution. A later genetic analysis took genome-wide SNP genotypes for about 55% of the 666 donors and used that subset as a discovery cohort. Among 300 to 500 genotyped donors of the cohort, an average of about 240,000 unique TCR beta nucleotide sequences was sequenced per donor, of which about 20% were non-productive. Typing coverage varied by locus: roughly 629-640 donors for A, B, C, DRB1 and DQB1; 522 for DQA1; more than 600 for DPA1; about 450 for DPB1. An early release that covered 640 HLA-typed donors contained approximately 300 gigabases of sequencing data and tens of millions of unique TCR sequences. The study aimed to test whether signatures of past pathogen exposure could be identified by cataloging public T cell receptors. Along with the approximately 620-subject first cohort, a separate validation cohort of 120 different subjects was used.

Remarks on this clone: It has no known antigen specificity. Per-base qualities were not stored, and no clone one base away is much larger.

The CDR1 and CDR2 encoded by the germline V gene (reference sequence) are SEHNR and FQNEAQ. Deletion took 3 bases off V and 7 bases off J, with a span of 19 bases between the germline ends. Spanning cysteine to phenylalanine, the CDR3 consists of 15 amino acids. Just CDR3 DNA is preserved here, 45 bases in frame from base 1. Study-wide conclusions, independent of this receptor: A further reported finding was that TCR beta sequences accurately predicted the HLA-A and HLA-B alleles for most subjects in the first cohort. According to the authors, the approach could potentially be generalized to other disease states and immunological phenotypes. In both the original and validation cohorts, the classifier was reported to diagnose cytomegalovirus status with high specificity and sensitivity. A cluster of highly shared sequence variants was judged likely to represent a technical artifact of the sequencing pipeline. While some public TCRs were present in many individuals, most TCR sequences turned up only very rarely across donors. A later genetic analysis reported fewer N-insertions in productive TCRs among donors in an Asian-associated ancestry cluster than the roughly 700-donor mean. V-gene and J-gene trimming of TCR beta chains was associated with a missense DCLRE1C variant in a later genetic analysis, and the association was replicated in an independent cohort. An earlier analysis of approximately 590 of the donors showed that most TCR beta V segments appeared in productive rearrangements either about 87% or about 30% of the time, which broadly matched IMGT annotations. Presence/absence analyses assumed roughly uniform sequencing depth across donors, an assumption that may not hold. In vitro tests confirmed that a few of the cytomegalovirus-associated TCR beta chains recognize cytomegalovirus antigens. Some IMGT-functional V segments, including TRBV6-2 and TRBV6-3, could not be distinguished by the 87-base-pair reads and were therefore excluded. When HLA alleles, especially DR and DQ, strongly co-occurred, attributing TCR associations to individual alleles was difficult. Most CMV-associated TCR beta chains appeared to be HLA-restricted in a later analysis, and the HLA associations seemed to be driven largely by CMV exposure. In a later analysis, TCR association rates were found to vary across HLA loci, with the most associated TCRs seen for DRB1 alleles and the fewest for HLA-C alleles. In a later analysis, several top co-occurrence clusters were reported to appear linked to parvovirus B19, influenza, CMV and Epstein-Barr virus. Only TCR beta chains were sequenced in this cohort, and the absence of alpha or paired-chain data limited detectable features. The only immune exposure information available for the cohort was CMV serostatus. Because counts were too low, roughly 17 rarely observed V segments, including chromosome 9 orphons, were left out of the earlier analysis of 587 of the donors. In a later analysis, HLA-associated TCR beta chains showed more clonal expansion and lower generation probabilities than non-associated chains that were equally common. A later analysis associated 15,000 or so TCR beta sequences with specific HLA alleles at a false discovery rate of 0.05. Linkage disequilibrium might explain the correlated functional status among segregating V segments, but an unknown experimental factor could not be ruled out. A total of 164 TCR beta chains were listed by the study as associated with cytomegalovirus. Because HLA typing was missing for some donors at each locus, association tests included only the typed subset.

The cohort was made up of approximately 700 healthy bone marrow donors. At the time of sampling, all cohort members were nominally healthy, though unrecorded immune exposures were likely present. The donor tested CMV seropositive, placing the donor among the approximately 310 seropositive members of the cohort. Each donor provided a peripheral blood sample, and peripheral blood mononuclear cells were used for TCR beta sequencing. Genomic DNA extraction from the blood cell samples was performed with the Qiagen DNeasy Blood Extraction Kit. To prepare the library, the immunoSEQ multiplex PCR assay was applied. For the multiplex PCR, a mixture combining 60 forward primers for TCR Vbeta segments and 13 reverse primers for TCR Jbeta segments was used. The CDR3 region of rearranged TCR beta genes was amplified from genomic DNA by a multiplex PCR assay. On the Illumina HiSeq System, the amplified TCR beta libraries were sequenced as 87-base-pair reads. In the original analysis: A later analysis counted around 72 million unique TCR beta chains across the 650 to 700 repertoires, and around 9.9 million of these chains were shared by at least two donors. Raw reads were error-corrected and collapsed into unique sequences with a nearest-neighbor algorithm that merged closely related sequences to remove PCR and sequencing errors. Alignment of CDR3 sequences to IMGT reference sequences was used to assign V, D and J gene segments. Each retained sequence needed at least a six-nucleotide match to both a V gene segment and a J gene segment. Rearrangements were classified as productive when the CDR3 lacked stop codons and remained in frame with V and J, and all other rearrangements were classified as non-productive. CDR3 was defined according to IMGT convention as the region running from the second conserved V-encoded cysteine to the conserved J-encoded phenylalanine. In an earlier analysis of roughly 610 of the donors, sequences lacking an unambiguous match to a single V gene segment were excluded. In an earlier analysis of 587 of the donors, V segments were called functional above 56.7% productive rearrangements and were called segregating when the between-donor standard deviation exceeded 5%. To diagnose cytomegalovirus status from the catalog of TCR beta chain sequences, a statistical classification framework was built. A later analysis assigned V and J genes by comparing TCR nucleotide sequences with IMGT/GENE-DB human TR gene sequences. A later analysis assigned CDR3 sequences and most-parsimonious VDJ recombination scenarios with the TCRdist pipeline. In a later analysis, each TCR beta chain was defined by its CDR3 amino acid sequence together with its V-gene family, and reads lacking a unique V-gene family were excluded. As a way to deal with suspected cross-contamination and a sequencing artifact, a later analysis dropped under 600 nucleotide sequences that were highly shared and had low generation probability. In a later analysis, a clonal expansion index for each public chain was calculated from normalized within-repertoire ranks of inferred template counts. In a later analysis, generation probabilities were computed with a VDJ recombination model fitted to out-of-frame rearrangements, and the resulting probabilities were checked against IGoR. Hypergeometric tests were used in a later analysis to score TCR-TCR, TCR-HLA and TCR-CMV co-occurrence, with a repertoire-size bias correction applied to the TCR pairs. A later analysis estimated false discovery rates by permuting HLA or CMV assignments 20 times. A later analysis grouped co-occurring TCRs with DBSCAN, adding TCRdist sequence similarity when clustering within HLA-allele-positive subsets. Repertoires with fewer than 30,000 or more than 120,000 public chains were left out of co-occurrence clustering, as were four to six repertoires with anomalous nucleotide sharing. TCRdb took over this immuneACCESS table, retaining in-frame rearrangements with V and J assigned. Such tables are incomplete; in checked studies, under half of the missing clones stem from an unresolved V gene, and the remainder is unexplained. V, J and clone size are those of that table, while D and trimming were read from the DNA. This sample comprises some 180,000 clones, about 85% of them detected only once. Together, the top ten hold about 1.4% of the sample.

Sequencing input: PBMCs. The clonotype comes from a girl between 10 and 17 years old in good health and CMV-seropositive. The chain couples TRBV7-9 to TRBJ2-7, and TRBD2 may be the D gene, going by 6 matching bases. The sequence in DNA is TGTGCCAGCAGCTTGTCTCTAGCGCGAGTTCGGGAGCAGTACTTC. Translated, it gives CASSLSLARVREQYF.